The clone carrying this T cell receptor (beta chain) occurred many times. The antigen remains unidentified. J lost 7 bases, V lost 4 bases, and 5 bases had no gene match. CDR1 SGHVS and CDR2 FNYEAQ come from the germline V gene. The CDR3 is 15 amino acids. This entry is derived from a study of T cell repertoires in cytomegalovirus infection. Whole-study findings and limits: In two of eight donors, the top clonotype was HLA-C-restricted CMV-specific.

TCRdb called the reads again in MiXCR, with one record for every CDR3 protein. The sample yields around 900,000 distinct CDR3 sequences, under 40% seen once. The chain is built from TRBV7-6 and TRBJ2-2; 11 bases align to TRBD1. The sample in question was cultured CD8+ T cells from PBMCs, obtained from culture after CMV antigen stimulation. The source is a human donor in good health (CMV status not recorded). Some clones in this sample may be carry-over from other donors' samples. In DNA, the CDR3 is TGTGCCAGCAGCTCTGGACAGGGGGCTGGCGGGGAGCTGTTTTTT. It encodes CASSSGQGAGGELFF.